This TCR beta chain stems from a study of cytomegalovirus exposure and HLA in healthy donors. Study details: Researchers previously reported finding about 110 million unique TCR beta sequences from around 200 million T cells. Broader study findings: A later analysis showed TCR association rates differing by HLA locus, peaking at DRB1 and lowest at HLA-C.

The PCR was carried out with 60 Vbeta primers and 13 Jbeta primers. Some clones are missing from TCRdb's copy, which holds only in-frame ones; the method was immunoSEQ multiplex PCR. The table includes over 130,000 clones, about 84% detected once. The CDR3 is 15 residues long. The germline V gene encodes CDR1 SGHNT and CDR2 YENEEA. The V gene lost 5 bases and the J gene lost 0 bases, with 13 bases spanning the gap. About this clone itself: Its matching antigen is unknown.

Sequencing input: PBMCs. This TCR came from a woman aged 40-49 years in good health and CMV-seropositive. The J gene is TRBJ2-5, the V gene TRBV11-3, with a tentative D call TRBD1 (6 bases). The CDR3: CASSPGHQYQETQYF. The CDR3 DNA reads as TGTGCCAGCAGCCCGGGACACCAGTACCAAGAGACCCAGTACTTC.